These 17 T cell receptor beta chains came from one sample sequenced in a study of CD8 T cells in Susac syndrome. RNA, at roughly 0.5 to 1 ug, was reverse transcribed with random hexamers. TCRdb re-derived calls from the immunoSEQ multiplex PCR reads in MiXCR, one entry per CDR3 protein. The table has some 130,000 distinct CDR3 sequences, over 90% seen once. Sequencing was done on a sample of CD8+ T cells from PBMCs. The receptors were sampled from a human donor with Susac syndrome.

The chain recombines TRBV7-2 with TRBJ1-2, with D uncertain. Looked up from germline, CDR1 is SGHTA and CDR2 is FQGNSA. V lost 11 bases and J lost 4, with 17 bases in between. The CDR3 is 13 amino acids. The CDR3 protein is CACKGRTFYGYTF. The CDR3 nucleotides read TGTGCCTGCAAGGGCAGGACCTTCTATGGCTACACCTTC.

The chain has TRBV27 and TRBJ2-7, with 9 bases matching TRBD1. J lost 2 bases, V lost 4 bases, and 9 bases had no gene match. Germline V CDR1 and CDR2: MNHEY, SMNVEV (reference sequence). This CDR3 is 16 amino acids long. CDR3 nucleotides: TGTGCCAGCAGTTCTCCTGGACAGGGGAGAACCTACGAGCAGTACTTC. Residues: CASSSPGQGRTYEQYF.

V gene TRBV24-1 combines with J gene TRBJ2-1; 7 bases agree with TRBD2. Germline V gene data show CDR1 as KGHDR and CDR2 as SFDVKD. The CDR3 contains 17 residues. V was pared by 2 bases and J by 9 bases, with 15 bases of the junction left unmatched. CDR3 region: CATSDWGPGRGKCEQFF. The CDR3 DNA is TGTGCCACCAGTGATTGGGGCCCCGGGCGGGGGAAGTGTGAGCAGTTCTTC.

V is TRBV5-6 and J is TRBJ2-3; 8 positions match TRBD2. The V gene's germline CDR1 is SGHDT and CDR2 YYEEEE. The V segment lost 1 base and the J segment 7 bases; nucleotides outside the gene matches: 5. The CDR3 contains 14 residues. CDR3 residues: CASSLSSGRYTQYF. In nucleotides, the CDR3 is TGTGCCAGCAGCTTGTCGAGCGGGAGATATACGCAGTATTTT.

This clonotype was counted once. This chain uses TRBV4-1 with TRBJ2-3; the D is unclear. V was clipped by 9 bases and J by 0 bases, with 7 bases between them. This CDR3 is 12 amino acids long. CDR1 and CDR2 from the germline V gene are MGHRA and YSYEKL. CDR3 loop: CASHSSTDTQYF. In DNA, the CDR3 is TGCGCCAGTCACTCTAGCACAGATACGCAGTATTTT.

J is TRBJ1-1 and V is TRBV29-1, with TRBD1 identical over 9 bases. Germline trimming cut 6 bases from V and 10 bases from J; bases unmatched to any gene: 6. This CDR3 is 11 amino acids long. The germline V gene has CDR1 SQVTM and CDR2 ANQGSEA. The CDR3 DNA is TGCAGCGTCATGGACAGGGGAGCAGCTTTCTTT. It translates to CSVMDRGAAFF.

The V and J genes are TRBV2 and TRBJ2-6; D is unclear. Germline V CDR1 and CDR2: SNHLY, FYNNEI. This CDR3 contains 13 residues. V was cut by 8 bases and J by 11 bases, with 16 bases left in between. This chain's CDR3 is CASSPDGHHVLTF. The CDR3 DNA sequence: TGTGCCAGCTCCCCTGACGGCCATCACGTCCTGACTTTC.

This clonotype was counted only a few times. V usage is TRBV4-1 and J usage is TRBJ2-7, with TRBD1 matching over 9 bases. Germline V gene lookup returns CDR1 MGHRA and CDR2 YSYEKL. Unmatched junction bases numbered 8, after V lost 3 bases and J lost 2 bases. This CDR3 comprises 16 residues. The CDR3 region is CASSQETGTGTYEQYF. The CDR3 region has the DNA TGCGCCAGCAGCCAGGAGACCGGGACAGGGACCTACGAGCAGTACTTC.

This rearrangement joins TRBV12-5 to TRBJ2-2; 9 bases fit TRBD1. J was trimmed by 1 base and V by 8 bases; bases with no gene match: 5. The CDR3 sequence is 15 residues long. CDR1 LGHNT and CDR2 FRNRAP come from the germline V gene. The CDR3 protein is CASSGTGRNTGELFF. CDR3 nucleotide sequence: TGTGCTAGTTCGGGGACAGGGAGGAACACCGGGGAGCTGTTTTTT.

The chain couples TRBV12-3 or TRBV12-4 to TRBJ2-1, with no clear D. This CDR3 comprises 13 residues. The V and J ends lost 0 bases and 8 bases respectively, with 8 bases between them. CDR3 in DNA: TGTGCCAGCAGTTTAGCACAAGGGTATGAGCAGTTCTTC. Translation gives CASSLAQGYEQFF.

J is TRBJ2-1 and V is TRBV11-2, with TRBD1 identical over 9 bases. The CDR3 spans 15 residues. CDR1 and CDR2 (germline): SGHAT, FQNNGV. Trimming cost V 5 bases and J 7 bases; bases outside gene matches: 9. Written as DNA, the CDR3 is TGTGCCAGCAGCCCTCGGGACAGGGAAGGTAATGAGCAGTTCTTC. Translation gives CASSPRDREGNEQFF. Full variable domain (remainder filled in from reference TRBV11-2 and TRBJ2-1): EAGVAQSPRYKIIEKRQSVAFWCNPISGHATLYWYQQILGQGPKLLIQFQNNGVVDDSQLPKDRFSAERLKGVDSTLKIQPAKLEDSAVYLCASSPRDREGNEQFFGPGTRLTVL.

The chain is built from TRBV24-1 and TRBJ1-1; TRBD1 matches at 7 bases. The junction had 7 bases not matched to a gene; V was cut back by 4 bases and J by 0 bases. This CDR3 is built from 16 residues. CDR1 and CDR2 from the germline V gene are KGHDR and SFDVKD. The CDR3 nucleotides read TGTGCCACCAGTGACTCGACGGGACAGATGAACACTGAAGCTTTCTTT. It translates to CATSDSTGQMNTEAFF.

The chain combines TRBV6-5 with TRBJ2-2; D is possibly TRBD1 (6 bases). CDR1 MNHEY and CDR2 SVGAGI come from the germline V gene. Trimming pared 0 bases from V and 0 bases from J, leaving 8 bases between. The CDR3 is 16 amino acids. CDR3 residues: CASSYSDSANTGELFF. Here the CDR3 DNA reads TGTGCCAGCAGTTACTCGGACAGCGCGAACACCGGGGAGCTGTTTTTT.

The chain carries TRBV27 and TRBJ1-5; 9 bases are shared with TRBD1. The CDR3 has 15 residues. Germline V CDR1 and CDR2: MNHEY, SMNVEV (reference sequence). After removal of 5 bases from V and 3 bases from J, the junction contained 5 bases not matched to a gene. The CDR3 DNA follows: TGTGCCAGCAGTCCATGGACAGGGGCCAATCAGCCCCAGCATTTT. This gives the protein CASSPWTGANQPQHF.

The CDR3 bases are TGTGCCAGCAGTGCGGCGGAGTCCTACGAGCAGTACTTC. It specifies CASSAAESYEQYF. The rearrangement joins TRBV2 to TRBJ2-7; no clear D. In germline, CDR1 is SNHLY, CDR2 FYNNEI. The CDR3 loop spans 13 amino acids. Between the trimmed V and J ends, which lost 4 bases and 1 base, there was a span of 8 bases.

This sequence joins TRBV9 and TRBJ2-2; D not certain. CDR3 length: 13 amino acids. CDR1 SGDLS and CDR2 YYNGEE come from the germline V gene. V lost 3 bases, J lost 4 bases, and 7 bases lay in between. The CDR3 bases are TGTGCCAGCAGCGGCAGCGTCACCGGGGAGCTGTTTTTT. It codes for CASSGSVTGELFF.

The J gene is TRBJ1-4, the V gene TRBV29-1; 9 bases are a match to TRBD1. This CDR3 is built from 17 residues. Germline V lookup: CDR1 SQVTM, CDR2 ANQGSEA. The trim removed 5 bases at V and 1 base at J, leaving 11 bases unmatched. The CDR3, as DNA: TGCAGCGTTCGCGGGACAGGGAGGATGGGAACTAATGAAAAACTGTTTTTT. As protein: CSVRGTGRMGTNEKLFF. The full variable domain, its missing parts supplied by reference TRBV29-1 and TRBJ1-4, is SAVISQKPSRDICQRGTSLTIQCQVDSQVTMMFWYRQQPGQSLTLIATANQGSEATYESGFVIDKFPISRPNLTFSTLTVSNMSPEDSSIYLCSVRGTGRMGTNEKLFFGSGTQLSVL.